The 5 T cell receptor beta chains in this list originate from one sample, sequenced in a study of CXCR3-negative and CXCR3-positive naive CD8 T cells. The study made its TRB cDNA libraries by 5' RACE, adding UMI labels. TCRdb re-analyzed the 5' RACE reads; it lists each CDR3 protein once, without DNA. The sample data list 130,000 or so distinct CDR3 sequences. Sequenced input: naive CXCR3- CD8+ T cells from blood. Subset meaning: CD45RO-CCR7+CD27+CD95- naive CD8+ T cells lacking CXCR3 (TNR3-). The receptors come from a human donor in good health. Some clones in this sample may be carry-over from other donors' samples.

This sequence joins TRBV29-1 and TRBJ1-4; no DNA is available, so the TRBD1 call from TCRdb remains unchecked. Germline V lookup: CDR1 SQVTM, CDR2 ANQGSEA. The CDR3 length is 12 residues. The CDR3 spells CSVVAGSEKLFF.

This chain links TRBV10-1 with TRBJ1-6. CDR1 is WNHNN, CDR2 SYGVQD, per germline (reference sequence). CDR3 length: 14 amino acids. This CDR3 is CASSERQRNSPLHF.

V gene TRBV10-3 combines with J gene TRBJ2-3; no DNA is available, so the TRBD2 call from TCRdb remains unchecked. This CDR3 comprises 15 residues. The germline gives CDR1 ENHRY, CDR2 SYGVKD. CDR3 region: CAIGGVVGDTDTQYF.

The rearrangement joins TRBV14 to TRBJ2-4; TCRdb indicates TRBD1, and absent DNA this call remains unverified. This CDR3 region has 16 residues. Germline CDR1 reads SGHDN; CDR2 reads FVKESK. Here the CDR3 reads CASSQRDSLAKNIQYF.

This sequence joins TRBV6-2 or TRBV6-3 and TRBJ1-3. The germline V gene encodes CDR1 MNHEY and CDR2 SVGEGT. This CDR3 is 18 amino acids long. CDR3 sequence reads: CASSYTAGTAVSGNTIYF.